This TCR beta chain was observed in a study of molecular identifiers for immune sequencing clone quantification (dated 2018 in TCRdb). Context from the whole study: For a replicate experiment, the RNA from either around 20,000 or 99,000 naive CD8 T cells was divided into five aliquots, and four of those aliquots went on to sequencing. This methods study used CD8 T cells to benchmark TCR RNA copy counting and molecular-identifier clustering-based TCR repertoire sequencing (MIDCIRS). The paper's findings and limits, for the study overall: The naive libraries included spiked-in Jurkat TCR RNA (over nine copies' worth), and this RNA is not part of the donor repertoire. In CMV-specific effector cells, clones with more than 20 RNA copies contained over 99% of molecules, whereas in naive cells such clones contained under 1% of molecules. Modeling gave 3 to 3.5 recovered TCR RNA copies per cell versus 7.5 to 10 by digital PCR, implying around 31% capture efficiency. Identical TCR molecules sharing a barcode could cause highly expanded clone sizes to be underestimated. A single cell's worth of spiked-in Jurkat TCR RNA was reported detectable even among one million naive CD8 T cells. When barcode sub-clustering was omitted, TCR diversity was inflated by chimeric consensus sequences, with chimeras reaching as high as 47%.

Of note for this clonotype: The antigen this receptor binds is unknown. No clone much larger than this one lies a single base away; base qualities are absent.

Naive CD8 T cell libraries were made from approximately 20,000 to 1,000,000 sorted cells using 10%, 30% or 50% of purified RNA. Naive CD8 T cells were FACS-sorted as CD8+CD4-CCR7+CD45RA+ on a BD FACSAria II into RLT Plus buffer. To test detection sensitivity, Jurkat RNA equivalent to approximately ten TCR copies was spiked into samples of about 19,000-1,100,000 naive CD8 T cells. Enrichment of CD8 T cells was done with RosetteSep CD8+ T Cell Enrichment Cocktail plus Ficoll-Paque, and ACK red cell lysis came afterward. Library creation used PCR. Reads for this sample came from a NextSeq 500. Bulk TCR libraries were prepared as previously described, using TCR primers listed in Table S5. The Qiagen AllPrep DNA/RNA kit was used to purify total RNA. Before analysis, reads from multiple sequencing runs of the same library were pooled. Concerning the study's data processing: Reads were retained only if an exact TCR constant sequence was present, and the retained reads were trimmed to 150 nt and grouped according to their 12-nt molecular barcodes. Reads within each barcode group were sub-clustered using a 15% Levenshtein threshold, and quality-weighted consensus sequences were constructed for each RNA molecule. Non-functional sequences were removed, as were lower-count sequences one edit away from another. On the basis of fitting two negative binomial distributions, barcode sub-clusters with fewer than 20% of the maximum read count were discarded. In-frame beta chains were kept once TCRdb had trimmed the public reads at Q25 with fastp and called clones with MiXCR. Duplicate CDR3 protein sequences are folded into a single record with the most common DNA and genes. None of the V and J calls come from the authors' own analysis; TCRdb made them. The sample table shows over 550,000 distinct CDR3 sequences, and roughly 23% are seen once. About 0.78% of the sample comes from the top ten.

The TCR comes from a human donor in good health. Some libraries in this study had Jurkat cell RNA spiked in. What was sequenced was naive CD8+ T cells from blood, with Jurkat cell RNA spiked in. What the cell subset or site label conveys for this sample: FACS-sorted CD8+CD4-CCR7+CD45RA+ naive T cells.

The CDR3 corresponds to CASSLALTGATNEKLFF. The bases read TGTGCCAGCAGCTTAGCGCTAACGGGGGCAACTAATGAAAAACTGTTTTTT. The receptor chain draws on TRBV7-8 and TRBJ1-4; D gene: possibly TRBD1, on 5 matching bases. V is pared back by 0 bases and J by 0 bases, with 11 bases lying between the germline termini. Its CDR3 holds 17 amino acids, cysteine through phenylalanine. Only CDR3 DNA is held: 51 bases, read in frame from base 1. The germline V gene yields SGHVS for CDR1 and FQNEAQ for CDR2.